This is a list of T cell receptor beta chains from one sample in a study of T cells after yellow fever vaccination. TCRdb re-called the 5' RACE reads through MiXCR, storing one row per CDR3 protein. The table records 300,000 to 450,000 distinct CDR3 sequences, about 6% of them present only once. The sequencing here drew on PBMCs, taken 5 days after the yellow fever booster vaccination. The source is a man aged 30 to 39 who received the YFV17D yellow fever vaccine. The CDR3 runs from the conserved cysteine through the conserved F or W. Fields, in order: clone size, D gene, J gene, V gene, CDR3 protein, CDR3 DNA. A D gene is named only where the DNA matches it firmly. Size is stated for part of the rows, as once, few or many counts, or as a class when the clone is expanded.

abundance: -
d_gene: -
j_gene: TRBJ2-3
v_gene: TRBV15
CDR3aa: CATSPSTNGDTQYF
CDR3nt: TGTGCCACCAGCCCTTCGACAAACGGAGATACGCAGTATTTT

abundance: many
d_gene: -
j_gene: TRBJ1-4
v_gene: TRBV20-1
CDR3aa: CSARAGRGGANEKLFF
CDR3nt: TGCAGTGCTAGAGCGGGACGAGGGGGAGCTAATGAAAAACTGTTTTTT

abundance: -
d_gene: TRBD1
j_gene: TRBJ1-4
v_gene: TRBV12-3/TRBV12-4
CDR3aa: CASSSGGQGFANEKLFF
CDR3nt: TGTGCCAGCAGTAGCGGTGGACAGGGCTTCGCTAATGAAAAACTGTTTTTT

abundance: -
d_gene: TRBD2
j_gene: TRBJ2-1
v_gene: TRBV13
CDR3aa: CASSSPGGRDDEQFF
CDR3nt: TGTGCCAGCAGCTCGCCTGGCGGGAGAGACGATGAGCAGTTCTTC

abundance: -
d_gene: -
j_gene: TRBJ2-4
v_gene: TRBV6-1
CDR3aa: CASRTPGIFVENIQYF
CDR3nt: TGTGCCAGCAGGACACCCGGGATATTTGTCGAAAACATTCAGTACTTC

abundance: -
d_gene: -
j_gene: TRBJ2-7
v_gene: TRBV5-1
CDR3aa: CASSLDMYEQYF
CDR3nt: TGCGCCAGCAGCTTGGACATGTACGAGCAGTACTTC

abundance: many
d_gene: -
j_gene: TRBJ2-1
v_gene: TRBV9
CDR3aa: CASSVGPGEVLGDEQFF
CDR3nt: TGTGCCAGCAGCGTAGGCCCGGGGGAGGTCCTGGGGGATGAGCAGTTCTTC

abundance: many
d_gene: TRBD1
j_gene: TRBJ1-1
v_gene: TRBV20-1
CDR3aa: CSARDRTGNTEAFF
CDR3nt: TGCAGTGCTAGAGACCGGACAGGGAACACTGAAGCTTTCTTT

abundance: many
d_gene: TRBD2
j_gene: TRBJ2-7
v_gene: TRBV5-1
CDR3aa: CASRPFSGRPTSYEQYF
CDR3nt: TGCGCCAGCAGACCCTTTAGCGGGAGGCCAACCTCCTACGAGCAGTACTTC

abundance: few
d_gene: -
j_gene: TRBJ2-1
v_gene: TRBV18
CDR3aa: CASSPAWAYNEQFF
CDR3nt: TGTGCCAGCTCGCCAGCGTGGGCCTACAATGAGCAGTTCTTC

abundance: few
d_gene: TRBD1
j_gene: TRBJ2-2
v_gene: TRBV6-1
CDR3aa: CASRPGQGTNGELFF
CDR3nt: TGTGCCAGCAGACCGGGACAGGGGACGAACGGGGAGCTGTTTTTT

abundance: -
d_gene: -
j_gene: TRBJ1-1
v_gene: TRBV19
CDR3aa: CASSNGDSMNTEAFF
CDR3nt: TGTGCCAGTAGTAACGGCGACAGCATGAACACTGAAGCTTTCTTT

abundance: many
d_gene: TRBD1
j_gene: TRBJ2-5
v_gene: TRBV6-5
CDR3aa: CASSWTWDRGSFLETQYF
CDR3nt: TGTGCCAGCAGTTGGACTTGGGACAGGGGTTCTTTTCTAGAGACCCAGTACTTC